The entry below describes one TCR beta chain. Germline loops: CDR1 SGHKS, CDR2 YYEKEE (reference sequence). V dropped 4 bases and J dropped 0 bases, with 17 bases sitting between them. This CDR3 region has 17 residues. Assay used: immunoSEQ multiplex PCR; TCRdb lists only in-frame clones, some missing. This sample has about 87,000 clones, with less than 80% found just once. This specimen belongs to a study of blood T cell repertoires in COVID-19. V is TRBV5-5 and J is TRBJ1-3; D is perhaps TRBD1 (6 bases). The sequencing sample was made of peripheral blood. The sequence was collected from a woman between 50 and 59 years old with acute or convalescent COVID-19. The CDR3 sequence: CASSDYRARTSGNTIYF. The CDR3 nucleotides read TGTGCCAGCAGCGATTACAGGGCCCGCACCTCTGGAAACACCATATATTTT.